The 24 T cell receptor beta chains below were found in one sample sequenced in a study of cytomegalovirus exposure and HLA in healthy donors. 13 Jbeta primers and 60 Vbeta primers were used for the PCR. Generated by immunoSEQ multiplex PCR, the TCRdb table keeps only in-frame clones and is missing some. The sample includes 75,000 to 90,000 clones, approximately 72% of them seen just once. The sample consisted of PBMCs. These receptors were obtained from a woman in her thirties or forties in good health and CMV-seropositive.

The chain couples TRBV19 to TRBJ1-5; D ambiguous. V gave up 3 bases and J gave up 3 bases, with 9 bases separating them. The CDR3 runs to 14 residues. Germline V gene data show CDR1 as LNHDA and CDR2 as SQIVND (reference sequence). The CDR3: CASSMRSFNQPQHF. The CDR3 DNA is TGTGCCAGTAGTATGAGGAGTTTCAATCAGCCCCAGCATTTT.

The chain recombines TRBV27 with TRBJ2-2; D may be TRBD1 (5 bases). The CDR3 has 15 residues. Trimming removed 3 bases at V and 5 bases at J, with 13 bases between. Germline V gives CDR1 MNHEY, CDR2 SMNVEV (reference sequence). In DNA, the CDR3 is TGTGCCAGCAGTTTCGTGGGGCTGAGAACCGGGGAGCTGTTTTTT. Translated, it gives CASSFVGLRTGELFF.

The chain combines TRBV15 with TRBJ2-3; tentative D call: TRBD2 (5 bases). There are 14 residues in the CDR3. CDR1 and CDR2 from the germline V gene are LNHNV and YYDKDF (reference sequence). Trimming removed 3 bases at V and 3 bases at J, with 10 bases between. CDR3 coding DNA: TGTGCCACCAGCAGTCTAGAGGGAACAGATACGCAGTATTTT. Translation gives CATSSLEGTDTQYF.

CDR3: CASSLVRGAEAFF. The CDR3 nucleotides are TGTGCCAGCAGCTTAGTCAGGGGCGCTGAAGCTTTCTTT. The chain uses TRBV7-2 and TRBJ1-1; possible D gene TRBD1, 6 bases. The CDR3 totals 13 residues. Deletions cut 1 base from V and 6 bases from J, with 9 bases between. Germline V CDR1 and CDR2: SGHTA, FQGNSA. Variable domain in full (rest from reference TRBV7-2 and TRBJ1-1): GAGVSQSPSNKVTEKGKDVELRCDPISGHTALYWYRQSLGQGLEFLIYFQGNSAPDKSGLPSDRFSAERTGGSVSTLTIQRTQQEDSAVYLCASSLVRGAEAFFGQGTRLTVV.

The chain has TRBV4-2 and TRBJ1-6, with 8 bases identical to TRBD1. Germline loops: CDR1 LGHNA, CDR2 YNFKEQ. The V segment lost 1 base and the J segment 8 bases; nucleotides outside the gene matches: 7. The CDR3 runs 16 residues. CDR3 in amino acids: CASSQGQDRVHSPLHF. As DNA, the CDR3 is TGTGCCAGCAGCCAAGGCCAGGACAGGGTTCATTCACCCCTCCACTTT.

The chain combines TRBV6-5 with TRBJ1-2, with 8 nucleotides matching TRBD1. Germline CDR1 MNHEY, CDR2 SVGAGI. V lost 2 bases to trimming and J lost 3 bases; unmatched junction nucleotides: 2. This CDR3 region has 14 residues. CDR3 nucleotide sequence: TGTGCCAGCAGTTACACGACAGGGGACTATGGCTACACCTTC. Residues: CASSYTTGDYGYTF.

A few counts support this clone. The chain carries TRBV6-6 and TRBJ1-4; D is possibly TRBD1 (6 bases). V was trimmed by 5 bases and J by 0 bases, leaving 7 bases between them. Germline CDR1 reads MNHNY; CDR2 reads SVGAGI (reference sequence). The CDR3 spans 14 residues. The CDR3 here is CASSGQSTNEKLFF. DNA of the CDR3: TGTGCCAGCAGTGGACAGTCAACTAATGAAAAACTGTTTTTT.

The chain links TRBV14 to TRBJ2-7; D is perhaps TRBD1 (5 bases). The CDR3 loop spans 15 amino acids. V dropped 1 base and J dropped 3 bases, with 13 bases sitting between them. Per germline, CDR1 SGHDN and CDR2 FVKESK. As DNA, the CDR3 is TGTGCCAGCAGCCAAGGACCCAGACAGAGCTACGAGCAGTACTTC. Its protein product is CASSQGPRQSYEQYF.

Written as DNA, the CDR3 is TGTGCCAGTAGACAGGGGGATAATTCACCCCTCCACTTT. It specifies CASRQGDNSPLHF. The V and J genes are TRBV19 and TRBJ1-6, with 8 positions matching TRBD1. V shed 6 bases, J shed 5 bases, and the junction held 0 bases outside the gene matches. The germline V gene encodes CDR1 LNHDA and CDR2 SQIVND (reference sequence). The CDR3 runs to 13 residues.

The chain links TRBV9 to TRBJ1-2; 10 nucleotides agree with TRBD1. Trimming took 4 bases from V and 8 from J; bases not matched to a gene: 11. This CDR3 has 15 amino acids. CDR1 and CDR2 from the germline V gene are SGDLS and YYNGEE. In DNA form, the CDR3 reads TGTGCCAGCAGCTCCCCCGGGACAGGGGAGAAGGGCTACACCTTC. This encodes CASSSPGTGEKGYTF. Full variable domain (outside the CDR3, taken from reference TRBV9 and TRBJ1-2): DSGVTQTPKHLITATGQRVTLRCSPRSGDLSVYWYQQSLDQGLQFLIQYYNGEERAKGNILERFSAQQFPDLHSELNLSSLELGDSALYFCASSSPGTGEKGYTFGSGTRLTVV.

V usage is TRBV7-9 and J usage is TRBJ2-1; 10 bases fit TRBD2. The CDR3 covers 15 residues. Germline V gene sequence: CDR1 SEHNR, CDR2 FQNEAQ (reference sequence). The ends lost 5 bases at V and 7 bases at J; junction bases unmatched: 8. The CDR3: CASSAYSGGPNEQFF. In nucleotides, the CDR3 is TGTGCCAGCAGCGCCTATAGCGGGGGGCCTAATGAGCAGTTCTTC.

The V call is TRBV5-1, the J call TRBJ1-1, with D perhaps matching TRBD1 (5 bases). CDR1 is SGHRS and CDR2 is YFSETQ in the germline V gene. This CDR3 contains 15 residues. With 0 bases removed from V and 1 base from J, the gap between germline ends came to 10 bases. The CDR3 DNA reads as TGCGCCAGCAGCTTGGGAAGGGGCCAGAACACTGAAGCTTTCTTT. This sequence encodes CASSLGRGQNTEAFF.

This chain uses TRBV7-9 with TRBJ2-1, with 9 bases identical to TRBD2. The CDR3 has 16 amino acids. The germline V gene has CDR1 SEHNR and CDR2 FQNEAQ (reference sequence). V was pared by 5 bases and J by 1 base, with 6 bases of the junction left unmatched. CDR3 DNA: TGTGCCAGCAGCCCATACCTAGCGGGGTCCTACAATGAGCAGTTCTTC. Its translation: CASSPYLAGSYNEQFF.

The chain is built from TRBV7-2 and TRBJ1-1; 10 bases line up with TRBD1. This CDR3 contains 13 residues. J gave up 11 bases and V 5 bases, and 8 bases lay outside the gene matches. CDR1 is SGHTA, CDR2 FQGNSA, per germline. This CDR3 is CASSRDRGNLAFF. The CDR3 nucleotides read TGTGCCAGCAGCCGGGACAGGGGTAATTTGGCTTTCTTT.

The rearrangement uses TRBV28 and TRBJ1-5; perhaps TRBD1 as D (5 bases). Trimming removed 7 bases at V and 9 bases at J, with 16 bases between. The CDR3 is 13 amino acids. Germline V gene data show CDR1 as MDHEN and CDR2 as SYDVKM. The CDR3 spells CASTHAGSRPQHF. The CDR3 nucleotides read TGTGCCAGCACCCACGCAGGGTCTCGGCCCCAGCATTTT.

The rearrangement uses TRBV6-5 and TRBJ2-7; a weak D match, TRBD1 (6 bases). The V gene's germline CDR1 is MNHEY and CDR2 SVGAGI. There are 12 residues in the CDR3. The V end was cut by 6 bases, the J end by 3 bases, with 9 bases between. The CDR3 loop is CASRGQNYEQYF. CDR3 in DNA: TGTGCCAGCAGAGGACAGAACTACGAGCAGTACTTC.

The chain combines TRBV25-1 with TRBJ2-1; TRBD2 matches 8 bases. The germline V gene has CDR1 MGHDK and CDR2 SYGVNS. Trimming at V came to 2 bases and at J to 8 bases, leaving 11 bases not matched to a gene. The CDR3 sequence is 16 residues long. CDR3 protein: CASSEQQTGGRDEQFF. CDR3 coding DNA: TGTGCCAGCAGTGAACAACAAACGGGGGGGCGCGATGAGCAGTTCTTC.

The V gene is TRBV6-1, the J gene TRBJ2-7; weak D call: TRBD1 (6 bases). Trimming took off 9 bases at V and 6 bases at J, with 24 bases between the two ends. Germline V gives CDR1 MNHNS, CDR2 SASEGT. The CDR3 is made up of 15 amino acids. The CDR3 coding sequence is TGTGCCAGTTCAAACGCCGGGACAAGTTTCTTCGAGCAGTACTTC. Amino acid sequence: CASSNAGTSFFEQYF.

The chain has TRBV30 and TRBJ1-5, with no clear D. Trimming removed 1 base at V and 11 bases at J, with 15 bases between. Germline CDR1 reads GTSNPN; CDR2 reads SVGIG (reference sequence). CDR3 length: 13 residues. The CDR3, as DNA: TGTGCCTGGAGTGGCGGGAGCCCAGAGTCCCAGCATTTT. This encodes CAWSGGSPESQHF.

This clone appeared a few times. The V call is TRBV19, the J call TRBJ1-5; TRBD1 agrees at 9 bases. The germline V gene encodes CDR1 LNHDA and CDR2 SQIVND (reference sequence). The ends lost 2 bases at V and 2 bases at J; junction bases unmatched: 1. The CDR3 is 15 amino acids. The CDR3 loop is CASSIWTGGNQPQHF. CDR3 nucleotides: TGTGCCAGTAGTATATGGACAGGGGGCAATCAGCCCCAGCATTTT.

The J gene is TRBJ2-7, the V gene TRBV18, with TRBD1 matching over 8 bases. V lost 9 bases, J lost 5 bases, and 21 bases stayed unmatched. Germline CDR1 and CDR2: KGHSH and LQKENI. The length of the CDR3 is 17 residues. CDR3 in DNA: TGTGCCAGTCATTCCAGCCTGCGGACAGGGACTGAGAACGAGCAGTACTTC. Its translation: CASHSSLRTGTENEQYF.

The chain recombines TRBV18 with TRBJ2-2; the match to TRBD1 covers 7 bases. The ends lost 4 bases at V and 4 bases at J; junction bases unmatched: 3. Germline V lookup: CDR1 KGHSH, CDR2 LQKENI. CDR3 length: 14 amino acids. CDR3 region: CASSQGAGTGELFF. In nucleotides, the CDR3 is TGTGCCAGCTCACAGGGGGCCGGCACCGGGGAGCTGTTTTTT. Filled out from reference TRBV18 and TRBJ2-2, the complete variable domain reads NAGVMQNPRHLVRRRGQEARLRCSPMKGHSHVYWYRQLPEEGLKFMVYLQKENIIDESGMPKERFSAEFPKEGPSILRIQQVVRGDSAAYFCASSQGAGTGELFFGEGSRLTVL.

The V gene is TRBV5-1, the J gene TRBJ2-5; D remains ambiguous. The CDR3 length is 13 residues. Looked up from germline, CDR1 is SGHRS and CDR2 is YFSETQ. V lost 7 bases and J 2 bases, leaving 12 bases between the germline ends. The CDR3 sequence is CASGWSVQETQYF. The CDR3 DNA reads TGCGCCAGCGGCTGGTCAGTGCAAGAGACCCAGTACTTC.

This clone has more than one count but fewer than ten. This chain links TRBV6-4 with TRBJ1-5, with D possibly matching TRBD1 (6 bases). Germline V gene sequence: CDR1 MRHNA, CDR2 SNTAGT. V was cut by 5 bases and J by 2 bases, with 10 bases left in between. The CDR3 runs to 14 residues. Here the CDR3 reads CASSTGLGNQPQHF. CDR3 DNA sequence: TGTGCCAGCAGTACAGGGTTGGGCAATCAGCCCCAGCATTTT.